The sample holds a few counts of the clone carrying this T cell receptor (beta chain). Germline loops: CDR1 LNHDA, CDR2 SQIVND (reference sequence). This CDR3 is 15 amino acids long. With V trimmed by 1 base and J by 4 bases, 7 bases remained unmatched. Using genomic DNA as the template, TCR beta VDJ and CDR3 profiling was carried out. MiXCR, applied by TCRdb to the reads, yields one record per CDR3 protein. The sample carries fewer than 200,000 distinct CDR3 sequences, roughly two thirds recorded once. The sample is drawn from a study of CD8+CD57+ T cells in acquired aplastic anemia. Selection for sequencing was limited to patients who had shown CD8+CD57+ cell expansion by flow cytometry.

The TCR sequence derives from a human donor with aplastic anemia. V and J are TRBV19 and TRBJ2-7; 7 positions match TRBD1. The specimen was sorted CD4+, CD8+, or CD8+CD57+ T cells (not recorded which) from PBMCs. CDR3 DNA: TGTGCCAGTAGTATAGCGTTACAGGGGACGTACGAGCAGTACTTC. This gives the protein CASSIALQGTYEQYF.